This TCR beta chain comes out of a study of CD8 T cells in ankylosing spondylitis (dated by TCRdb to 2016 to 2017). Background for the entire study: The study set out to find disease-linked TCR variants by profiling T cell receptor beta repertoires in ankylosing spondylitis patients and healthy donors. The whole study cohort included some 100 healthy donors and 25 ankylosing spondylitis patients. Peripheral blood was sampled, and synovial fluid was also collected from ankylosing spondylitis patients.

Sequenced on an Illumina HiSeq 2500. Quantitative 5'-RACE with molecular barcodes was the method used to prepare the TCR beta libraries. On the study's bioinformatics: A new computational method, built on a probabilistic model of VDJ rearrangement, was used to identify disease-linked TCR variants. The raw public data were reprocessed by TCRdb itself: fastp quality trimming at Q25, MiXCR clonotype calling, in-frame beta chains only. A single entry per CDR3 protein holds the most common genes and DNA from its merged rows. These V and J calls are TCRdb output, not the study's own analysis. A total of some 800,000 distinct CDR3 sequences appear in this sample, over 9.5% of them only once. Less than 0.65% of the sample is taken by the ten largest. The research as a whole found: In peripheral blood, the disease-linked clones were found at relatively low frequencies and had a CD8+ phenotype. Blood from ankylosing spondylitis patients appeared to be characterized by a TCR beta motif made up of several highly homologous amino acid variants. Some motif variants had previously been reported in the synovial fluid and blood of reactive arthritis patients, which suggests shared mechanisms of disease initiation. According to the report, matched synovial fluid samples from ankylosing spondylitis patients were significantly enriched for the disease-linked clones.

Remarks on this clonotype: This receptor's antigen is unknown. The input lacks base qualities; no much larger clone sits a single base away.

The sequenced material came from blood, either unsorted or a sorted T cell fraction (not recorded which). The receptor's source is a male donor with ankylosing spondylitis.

The CDR3 has the sequence CASSPPTGGRTEAFF. The DNA sequence reads TGTGCCAGCTCACCACCGACGGGAGGGAGGACTGAAGCTTTCTTT. The chain joins TRBV18 to TRBJ1-1, with an unclear D gene assignment. CDR3 length: 15 amino acids, cysteine to phenylalanine. CDR3 DNA only is kept here, 45 bases in frame from base 1. Trimming costs V 0 bases and J 5 bases, and their ends lie 13 bases apart. Taken from the germline V gene, the CDR1 and CDR2 loops are KGHSH and LQKENI. The full variable domain, with segments outside the CDR3 supplied by the reference TRBV18 and TRBJ1-1 proteins, appears as NAGVMQNPRHLVRRRGQEARLRCSPMKGHSHVYWYRQLPEEGLKFMVYLQKENIIDESGMPKERFSAEFPKEGPSILRIQQVVRGDSAAYFCASSPPTGGRTEAFFGQGTRLTVV.